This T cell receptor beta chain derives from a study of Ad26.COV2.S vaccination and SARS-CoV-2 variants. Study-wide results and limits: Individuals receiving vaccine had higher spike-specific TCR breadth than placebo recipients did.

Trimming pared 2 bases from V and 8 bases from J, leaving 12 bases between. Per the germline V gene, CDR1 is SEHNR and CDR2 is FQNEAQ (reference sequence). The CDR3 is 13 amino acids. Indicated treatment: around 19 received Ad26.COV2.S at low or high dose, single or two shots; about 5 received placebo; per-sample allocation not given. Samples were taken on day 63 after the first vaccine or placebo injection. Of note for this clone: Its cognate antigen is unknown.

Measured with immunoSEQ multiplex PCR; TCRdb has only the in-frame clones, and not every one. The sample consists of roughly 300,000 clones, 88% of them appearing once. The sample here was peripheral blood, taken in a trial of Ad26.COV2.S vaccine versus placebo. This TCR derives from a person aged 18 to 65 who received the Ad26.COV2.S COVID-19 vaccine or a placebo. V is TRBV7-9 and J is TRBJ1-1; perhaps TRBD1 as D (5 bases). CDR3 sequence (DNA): TGTGCCAGCAGCTTAACGAGAACAGGAGAAGCTTTCTTT. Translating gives CASSLTRTGEAFF.